A selection of T cell receptor beta chains follows, all from one sample in a study of OX40 agonist ivuxolimab in advanced cancers. TCRdb's copy holds only in-frame clones and misses some; the assay was immunoSEQ multiplex PCR. Here the sample spans 71,000 or so clones, approximately 78% being singletons. Material: CD4+ or CD8+ T cells sorted from blood, obtained in a trial of the OX40 agonist ivuxolimab. These TCRs come from an adult with an advanced solid tumor such as melanoma, head and neck, liver or kidney cancer. Each CDR3 is given with its conserved first and last residue. The D gene is left open where the match is weak. For some rows the clone size is stated as once, few or many, or as a class when expanded; others skip it.

J gene	clone size	D gene	V gene	CDR3 length	CDR3 DNA	CDR3 protein
TRBJ2-3	-	TRBD2	TRBV6-4	15	TGTGCCAGCAGTGCTACTAGCGGTAGCACAGATACGCAGTATTTT	CASSATSGSTDTQYF
TRBJ2-5	-	-	TRBV4-2	13	TGTGCCAGCAGCCAAGACGGGAAAGAGACCCAGTACTTC	CASSQDGKETQYF
TRBJ1-3	-	-	TRBV19	14	TGTGCCAGTAGCTGGGACGCAATGGGAAACACCATATATTTT	CASSWDAMGNTIYF
TRBJ1-5	-	TRBD1	TRBV5-1	16	TGCGCCAGCAGCTTAGGACAGGGCTATAGCAATCAGCCCCAGCATTTT	CASSLGQGYSNQPQHF
TRBJ2-1	-	-	TRBV19	15	TGTGCCAGTAGTATAGCTGGGGGGTTCGACAATGAGCAGTTCTTC	CASSIAGGFDNEQFF
TRBJ2-7	-	-	TRBV6-1	15	TGTGCCAGCAGTGCCGGCGGGGGCCGCTCCTACGAGCAGTACTTC	CASSAGGGRSYEQYF
TRBJ1-3	-	-	TRBV6-5	14	TGTGCCAGCAGTCCTGTAGGGCCTGGAAACACCATATATTTT	CASSPVGPGNTIYF
TRBJ1-2	-	-	TRBV7-8	12	TGTGCCAGCGGCTGGGGTGGAGGCGGCTACACCTTC	CASGWGGGGYTF
TRBJ2-3	-	-	TRBV30	15	TGTGCCTGGACCCTGCCGGGCGGAGCCACAGATACGCAGTATTTT	CAWTLPGGATDTQYF
TRBJ2-3	once	TRBD2	TRBV4-2	17	TGTGCCAGCAGCCAAGATACGGCTAGCGGGGGGGCCGGTACGCAGTATTTT	CASSQDTASGGAGTQYF
TRBJ2-7	-	-	TRBV6-1	15	TGTGCCAGCAGTGAAATGGCAGGGCACTCCTACGAGCAGTACTTC	CASSEMAGHSYEQYF
TRBJ2-2	-	TRBD2	TRBV27	20	TGTGCCAGCAGTTTAATGGGAACCCCCAGGTCAGCGGGAGGGACCGGGGAGCTGTTTTTT	CASSLMGTPRSAGGTGELFF
TRBJ1-5	-	TRBD1	TRBV19	13	TGTGCCAGTAGTGGGACAGCCGGTCAGCCCCAGCATTTT	CASSGTAGQPQHF
TRBJ2-5	-	-	TRBV7-9	13	TGTGCCAGCAGTAGAGGGGAAGGAGAGACCCAGTACTTC	CASSRGEGETQYF
TRBJ2-3	-	-	TRBV19	13	TGTGCCAGTAACAGGGTGGGCAAAGATACGCAGTATTTT	CASNRVGKDTQYF
TRBJ2-7	-	-	TRBV11-2	14	TGTGCCAGCAGCCATGGGGGACGCTCCTACGAGCAGTACTTC	CASSHGGRSYEQYF
TRBJ1-4	-	TRBD1	TRBV10-1	16	TGCGCCAGCAGGCTAGACAGGGGGGCCTCTAATGAAAAACTGTTTTTT	CASRLDRGASNEKLFF
TRBJ1-6	-	-	TRBV5-1	16	TGCGCCAGCAGCTTGGATACAGCGGGGCATAATTCACCCCTCCACTTT	CASSLDTAGHNSPLHF
TRBJ2-7	-	TRBD2	TRBV7-6	14	TGTGCCAGCAGCTTGAGTGGGAGGGCCAACGAGCAGTACTTC	CASSLSGRANEQYF
TRBJ2-1	-	-	TRBV9	15	TGTGCCAGCGCCCCTTACATTAGCGGATACAATGAGCAGTTCTTC	CASAPYISGYNEQFF
TRBJ1-2	-	TRBD1	TRBV19	14	TGTGCCAGTAGTATGCAGGGGGCAAACTATGGCTACACCTTC	CASSMQGANYGYTF
TRBJ1-2	-	TRBD1	TRBV7-9	14	TGTGCCAGCAGCCGACAGGGGGCTCGGTATGGCTACACCTTC	CASSRQGARYGYTF
TRBJ1-5	-	-	TRBV7-8	16	TGTGCCAGCAGCCCAACTAGGTCGGATAGCAATCAGCCCCAGCATTTT	CASSPTRSDSNQPQHF
TRBJ2-2	once	TRBD2	TRBV30	15	TGTGCCTGGAACGGACTAGCGGGAGGGTCCGGGGAGCTGTTTTTT	CAWNGLAGGSGELFF
TRBJ2-1	-	TRBD1	TRBV4-1	15	TGCGCCAGCAGCCAAACAGGGGAGTCTTACAATGAGCAGTTCTTC	CASSQTGESYNEQFF
TRBJ2-7	-	-	TRBV5-4	15	TGCGCCAGCAGACCCCCGGGGACGGTTGGCCACGAGCAGTACTTC	CASRPPGTVGHEQYF
TRBJ2-2	-	TRBD1	TRBV9	16	TGTGCCAGCCGAGAATCAGGACAGGGGACAACCGGGGAGCTGTTTTTT	CASRESGQGTTGELFF
TRBJ1-1	-	-	TRBV6-1	11	TGTGCCAGCAGCAGGCTAATTGAAGCTTTCTTT	CASSRLIEAFF